This is a list of T cell receptor beta chains from one sample in a study of beta chain features in type 1 diabetes. Assay: immunoSEQ multiplex PCR; the TCRdb copy retains only in-frame clones and omits some. The sample yields about 700,000 clones, under 15% seen once. The specimen was naive CD4+ T cells from blood. These receptors all come from a man aged 18 to 35 with type 1 diabetes. Both conserved end residues are part of each CDR3. A D gene is named only where the DNA matches it firmly. Clone sizes are given selectively: once, few, many, or a class where the clone is expanded.

d_gene,abundance,j_gene,v_gene,CDR3aa,CDR3nt
.,.,TRBJ1-5,TRBV30,CAWSPGVSSQPQHF,TGTGCCTGGAGTCCAGGGGTGTCGAGTCAGCCCCAGCATTTT
.,.,TRBJ1-5,TRBV6-5,CASSYGGNQPQHF,TGTGCCAGCAGTTACGGGGGGAATCAGCCCCAGCATTTT
.,.,TRBJ1-2,TRBV10-3,CAISEGRGRGGYTF,TGTGCCATCAGTGAGGGTAGGGGAAGGGGTGGCTACACCTTC
TRBD2,.,TRBJ2-5,TRBV25-1,CASSASGGGETQYF,TGTGCCAGCAGTGCCAGCGGGGGTGGCGAGACCCAGTACTTC
.,few,TRBJ2-5,TRBV10-3,CAIKNSGLSGTQYF,TGTGCCATCAAAAATTCGGGGCTTTCGGGGACCCAGTACTTC
.,few,TRBJ2-6,TRBV15,CATSRDDLLGPGANVLTF,TGTGCCACCAGCAGAGATGATCTCCTGGGTCCTGGGGCCAACGTCCTGACTTTC
TRBD1,.,TRBJ2-7,TRBV13,CASSYTGTDLFSF,TGTGCCAGCAGCTACACCGGGACAGACCTCTTCTCCTTC
.,.,TRBJ1-4,TRBV10-3,CAITNGVGEKLFF,TGTGCCATCACGAACGGGGTAGGAGAAAAACTGTTTTTT
.,few,TRBJ2-5,TRBV2,CASSEIQQETQYF,TGTGCCAGCAGTGAAATACAGCAAGAGACCCAGTACTTC
.,few,TRBJ2-7,TRBV2,CASSGVEQYF,TGTGCCAGCAGTGGGGTAGAGCAGTACTTC